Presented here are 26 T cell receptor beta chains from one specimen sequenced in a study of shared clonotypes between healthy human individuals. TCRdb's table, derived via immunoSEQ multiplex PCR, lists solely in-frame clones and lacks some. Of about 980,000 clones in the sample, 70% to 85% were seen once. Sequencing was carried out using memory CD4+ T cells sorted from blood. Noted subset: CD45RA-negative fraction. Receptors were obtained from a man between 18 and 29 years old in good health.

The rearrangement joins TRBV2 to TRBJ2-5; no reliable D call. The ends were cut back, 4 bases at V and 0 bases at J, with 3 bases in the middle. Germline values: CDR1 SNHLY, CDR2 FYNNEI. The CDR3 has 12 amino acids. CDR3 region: CASSGNQETQYF. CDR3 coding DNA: TGTGCCAGCAGTGGCAACCAAGAGACCCAGTACTTC.

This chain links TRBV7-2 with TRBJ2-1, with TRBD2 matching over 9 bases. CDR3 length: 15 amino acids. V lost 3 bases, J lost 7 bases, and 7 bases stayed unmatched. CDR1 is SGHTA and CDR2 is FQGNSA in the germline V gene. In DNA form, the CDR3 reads TGTGCCAGCAGCTTGGGTGGAGCGGGGGGTAATGAGCAGTTCTTC. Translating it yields CASSLGGAGGNEQFF.

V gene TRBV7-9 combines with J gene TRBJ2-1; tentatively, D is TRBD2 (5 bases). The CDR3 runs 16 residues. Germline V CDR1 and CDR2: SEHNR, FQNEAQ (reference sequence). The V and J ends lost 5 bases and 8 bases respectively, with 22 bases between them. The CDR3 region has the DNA TGTGCCAGCAGCCCTACTCTGGCACTAGTGTTGGATGAGCAGTTCTTC. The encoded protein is CASSPTLALVLDEQFF.

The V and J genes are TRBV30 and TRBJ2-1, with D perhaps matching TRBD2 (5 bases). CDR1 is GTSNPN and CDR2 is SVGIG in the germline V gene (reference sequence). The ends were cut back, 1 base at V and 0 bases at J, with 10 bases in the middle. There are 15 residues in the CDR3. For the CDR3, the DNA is TGTGCCTGGAGTGGCGGGTTGGGCTCCTACAATGAGCAGTTCTTC. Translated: CAWSGGLGSYNEQFF.

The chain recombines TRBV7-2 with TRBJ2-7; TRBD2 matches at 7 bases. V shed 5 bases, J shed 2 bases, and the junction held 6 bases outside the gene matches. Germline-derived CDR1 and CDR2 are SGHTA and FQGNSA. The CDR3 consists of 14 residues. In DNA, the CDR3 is TGTGCCAGCAGCCGTGGACGGGGGGCCTACGAGCAGTACTTC. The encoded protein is CASSRGRGAYEQYF.

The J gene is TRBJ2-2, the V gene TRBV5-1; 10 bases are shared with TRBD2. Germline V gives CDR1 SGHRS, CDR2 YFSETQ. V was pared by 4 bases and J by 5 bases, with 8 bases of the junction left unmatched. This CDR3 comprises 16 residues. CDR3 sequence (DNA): TGCGCCAGCAGCCCTCTAGCGGGAGAAAGTACCGGGGAGCTGTTTTTT. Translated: CASSPLAGESTGELFF.

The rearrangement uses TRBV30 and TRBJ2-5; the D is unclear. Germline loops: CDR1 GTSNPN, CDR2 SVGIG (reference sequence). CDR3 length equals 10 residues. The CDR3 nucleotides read TGTGCGATTGGACAAGAGACCCAGTACTTC. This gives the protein CAIGQETQYF.

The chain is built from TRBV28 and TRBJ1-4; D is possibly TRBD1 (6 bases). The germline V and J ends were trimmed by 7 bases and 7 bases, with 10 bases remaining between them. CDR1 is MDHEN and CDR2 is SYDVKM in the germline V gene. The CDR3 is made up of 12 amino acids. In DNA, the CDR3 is TGTGCCAGCAAACAGGGCGGTGAAAAACTGTTTTTT. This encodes CASKQGGEKLFF.

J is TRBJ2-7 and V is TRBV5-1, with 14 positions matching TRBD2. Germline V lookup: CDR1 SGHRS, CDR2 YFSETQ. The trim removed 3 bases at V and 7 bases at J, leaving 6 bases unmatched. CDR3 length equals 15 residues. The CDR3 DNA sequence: TGCGCCAGCAGCTACGGACTAGCGGGAGGTGGGGAGCAGTACTTC. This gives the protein CASSYGLAGGGEQYF.

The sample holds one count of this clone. The CDR3 DNA follows: TGTGCCAGCAGTGAAATTATCTCTAACACCGGGGAGCTGTTTTTT. Amino acid sequence: CASSEIISNTGELFF. This sequence joins TRBV2 and TRBJ2-2, with unresolved D. In germline, CDR1 is SNHLY, CDR2 FYNNEI. With 2 bases removed from V and 2 bases from J, the gap between germline ends came to 9 bases. The CDR3 spans 15 residues.

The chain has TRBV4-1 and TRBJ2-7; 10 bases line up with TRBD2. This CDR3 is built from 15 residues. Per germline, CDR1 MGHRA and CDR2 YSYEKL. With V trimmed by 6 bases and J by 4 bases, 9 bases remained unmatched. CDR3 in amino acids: CASRQGLAGVYEQYF. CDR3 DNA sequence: TGCGCCAGCAGGCAGGGTCTAGCGGGAGTGTACGAGCAGTACTTC.

This CDR3 is CASSLGTGWETQYF. CDR3 sequence (DNA): TGTGCCAGCAGCCTGGGGACAGGGTGGGAGACCCAGTACTTC. This rearrangement joins TRBV7-9 to TRBJ2-5; 9 bases fit TRBD1. V was pared by 5 bases and J by 5 bases, with 6 bases of the junction left unmatched. CDR1 SEHNR and CDR2 FQNEAQ come from the germline V gene (reference sequence). The CDR3 runs 14 residues.

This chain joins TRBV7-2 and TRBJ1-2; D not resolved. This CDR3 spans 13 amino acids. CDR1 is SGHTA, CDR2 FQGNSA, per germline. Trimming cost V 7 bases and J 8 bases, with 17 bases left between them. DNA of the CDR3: TGTGCCAGCACCGAATCTATTATAATGGGCTACACCTTC. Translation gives CASTESIIMGYTF.

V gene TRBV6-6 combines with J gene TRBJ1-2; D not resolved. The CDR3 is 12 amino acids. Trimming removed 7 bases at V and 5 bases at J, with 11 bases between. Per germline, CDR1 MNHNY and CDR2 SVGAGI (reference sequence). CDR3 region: CASNGRKYGYTF. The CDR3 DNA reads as TGTGCCAGCAATGGACGAAAATATGGCTACACCTTC.

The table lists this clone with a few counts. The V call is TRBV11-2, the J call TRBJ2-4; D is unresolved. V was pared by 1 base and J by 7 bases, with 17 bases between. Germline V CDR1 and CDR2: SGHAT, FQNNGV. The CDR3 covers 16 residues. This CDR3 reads CASSLGGARPLNIQYF. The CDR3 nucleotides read TGTGCCAGCAGCTTAGGAGGCGCCCGTCCCCTGAACATTCAGTACTTC. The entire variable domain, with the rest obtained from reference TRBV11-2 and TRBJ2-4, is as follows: EAGVAQSPRYKIIEKRQSVAFWCNPISGHATLYWYQQILGQGPKLLIQFQNNGVVDDSQLPKDRFSAERLKGVDSTLKIQPAKLEDSAVYLCASSLGGARPLNIQYFGAGTRLSVL.

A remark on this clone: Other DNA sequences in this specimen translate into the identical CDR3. The CDR3 protein is CASSLTGTGYEQYF. DNA for the CDR3: TGTGCCAGCAGCTTAACCGGGACAGGGTACGAGCAGTACTTC. The chain joins TRBV7-2 to TRBJ2-7; 9 bases are a match to TRBD1. The CDR3 totals 14 residues. Germline assignment: CDR1 SGHTA and CDR2 FQGNSA. V shed 2 bases, J shed 4 bases, and the junction held 3 bases outside the gene matches.

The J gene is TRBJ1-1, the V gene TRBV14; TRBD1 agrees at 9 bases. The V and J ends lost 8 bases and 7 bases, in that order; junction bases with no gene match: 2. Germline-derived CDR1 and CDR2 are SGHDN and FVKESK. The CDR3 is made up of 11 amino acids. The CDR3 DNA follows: TGTGCCAGCGGACAGGGGTTTGAAGCTTTCTTT. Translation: CASGQGFEAFF.

DNA of the CDR3: TGTGCCAGTAGTACGGACCTACAGGGGTACTATGGCTACACCTTC. Translating it yields CASSTDLQGYYGYTF. This chain links TRBV19 with TRBJ1-2; 7 bases align to TRBD1. From germline, CDR1 is LNHDA and CDR2 SQIVND (reference sequence). V was pared by 4 bases and J by 3 bases, with 8 bases of the junction left unmatched. This CDR3 is built from 15 residues. The complete variable domain, with remaining parts taken from reference TRBV19 and TRBJ1-2, reads DGGITQSPKYLFRKEGQNVTLSCEQNLNHDAMYWYRQDPGQGLRLIYYSQIVNDFQKGDIAEGYSVSREKKESFPLTVTSAQKNPTAFYLCASSTDLQGYYGYTFGSGTRLTVV.

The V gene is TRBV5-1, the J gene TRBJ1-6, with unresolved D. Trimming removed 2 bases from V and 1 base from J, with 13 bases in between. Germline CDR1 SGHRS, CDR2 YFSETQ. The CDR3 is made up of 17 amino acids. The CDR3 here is CASSLGPSASYNSPLHF. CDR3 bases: TGCGCCAGCAGCTTAGGGCCCAGCGCTTCCTATAATTCACCCCTCCACTTT.

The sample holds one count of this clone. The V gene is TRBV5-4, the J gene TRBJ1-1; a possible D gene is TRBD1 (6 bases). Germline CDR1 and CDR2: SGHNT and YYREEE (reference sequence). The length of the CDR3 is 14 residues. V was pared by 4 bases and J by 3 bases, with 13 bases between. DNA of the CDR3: TGTGCCAGCAGCATTTACAGGGAGGACACTGAAGCTTTCTTT. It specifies CASSIYREDTEAFF.

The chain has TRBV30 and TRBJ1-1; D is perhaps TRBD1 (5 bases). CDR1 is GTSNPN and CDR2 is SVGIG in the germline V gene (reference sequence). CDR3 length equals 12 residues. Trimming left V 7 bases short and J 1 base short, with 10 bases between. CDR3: CAYQGQNTEAFF. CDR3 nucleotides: TGTGCCTACCAGGGCCAGAACACTGAAGCTTTCTTT.

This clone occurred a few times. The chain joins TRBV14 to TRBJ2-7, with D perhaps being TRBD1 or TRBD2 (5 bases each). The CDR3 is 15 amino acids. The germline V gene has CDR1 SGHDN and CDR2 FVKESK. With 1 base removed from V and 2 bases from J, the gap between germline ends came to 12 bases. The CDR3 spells CASSQGGAATYEQYF. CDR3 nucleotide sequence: TGTGCCAGCAGCCAAGGAGGGGCAGCGACCTACGAGCAGTACTTC.

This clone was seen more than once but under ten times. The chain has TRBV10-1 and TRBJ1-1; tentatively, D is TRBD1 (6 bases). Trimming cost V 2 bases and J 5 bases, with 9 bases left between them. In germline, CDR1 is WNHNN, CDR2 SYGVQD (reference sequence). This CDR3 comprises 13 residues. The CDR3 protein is CASSEQQGTEAFF. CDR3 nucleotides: TGCGCCAGCAGTGAGCAACAGGGTACTGAAGCTTTCTTT.

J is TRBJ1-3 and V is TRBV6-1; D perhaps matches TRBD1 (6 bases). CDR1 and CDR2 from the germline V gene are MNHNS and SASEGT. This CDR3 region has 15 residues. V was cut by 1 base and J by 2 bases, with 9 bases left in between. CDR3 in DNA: TGTGCCAGCAGTGAAGTTGGGGGCCCTGGAAACACCATATATTTT. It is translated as CASSEVGGPGNTIYF.

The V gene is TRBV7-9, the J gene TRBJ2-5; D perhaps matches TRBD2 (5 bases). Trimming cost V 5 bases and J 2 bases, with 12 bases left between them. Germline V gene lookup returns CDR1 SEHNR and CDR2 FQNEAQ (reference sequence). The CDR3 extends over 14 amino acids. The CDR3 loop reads CASSPDWKQETQYF. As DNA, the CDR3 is TGTGCCAGCAGCCCGGACTGGAAACAAGAGACCCAGTACTTC.

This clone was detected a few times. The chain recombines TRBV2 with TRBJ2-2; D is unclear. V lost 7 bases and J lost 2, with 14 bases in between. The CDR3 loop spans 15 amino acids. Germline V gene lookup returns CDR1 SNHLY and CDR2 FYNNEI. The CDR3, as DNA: TGTGCCAGCACCGGCAAACTGACCAACACCGGGGAGCTGTTTTTT. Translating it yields CASTGKLTNTGELFF.